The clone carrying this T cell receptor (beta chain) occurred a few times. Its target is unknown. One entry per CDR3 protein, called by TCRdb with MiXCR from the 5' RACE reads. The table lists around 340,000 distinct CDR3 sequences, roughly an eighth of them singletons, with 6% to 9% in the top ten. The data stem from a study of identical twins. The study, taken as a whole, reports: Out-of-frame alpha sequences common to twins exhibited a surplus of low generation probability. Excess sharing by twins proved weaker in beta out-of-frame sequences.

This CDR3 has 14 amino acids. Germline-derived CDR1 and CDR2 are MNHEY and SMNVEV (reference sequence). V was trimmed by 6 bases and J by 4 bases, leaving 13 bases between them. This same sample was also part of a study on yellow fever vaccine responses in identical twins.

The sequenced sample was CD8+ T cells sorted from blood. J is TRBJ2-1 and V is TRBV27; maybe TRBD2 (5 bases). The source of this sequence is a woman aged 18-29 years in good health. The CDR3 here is CASRSGRSYNEQFF. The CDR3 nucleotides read TGTGCCAGCAGAAGCGGTAGAAGTTACAATGAGCAGTTCTTC.